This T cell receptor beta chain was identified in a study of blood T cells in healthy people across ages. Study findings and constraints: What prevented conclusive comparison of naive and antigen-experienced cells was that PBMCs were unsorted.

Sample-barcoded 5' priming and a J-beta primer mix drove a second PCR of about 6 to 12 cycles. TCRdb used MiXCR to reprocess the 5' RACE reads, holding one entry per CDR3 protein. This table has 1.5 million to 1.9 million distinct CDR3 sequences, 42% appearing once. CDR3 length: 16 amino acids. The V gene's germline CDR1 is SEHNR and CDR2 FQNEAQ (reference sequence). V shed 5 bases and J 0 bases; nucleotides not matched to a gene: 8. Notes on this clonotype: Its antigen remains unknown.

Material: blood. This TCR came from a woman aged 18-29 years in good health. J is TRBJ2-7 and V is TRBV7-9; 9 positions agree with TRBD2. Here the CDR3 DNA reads TGTGCCAGCAGCCCGATAGCGGGAGACCGCTCCTACGAGCAGTACTTC. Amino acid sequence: CASSPIAGDRSYEQYF. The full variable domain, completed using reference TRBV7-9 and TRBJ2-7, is DTGVSQNPRHKITKRGQNVTFRCDPISEHNRLYWYRQTLGQGPEFLTYFQNEAQLEKSRLLSDRFSAERPKGSFSTLEIQRTEQGDSAMYLCASSPIAGDRSYEQYFGPGTRLTVT.